The clone carrying this T cell receptor beta chain showed up just a few times. The target antigen is unknown. The data stem from a study of T-cell reconstitution after alpha-beta-depleted transplantation in children. Study-wide points: Roughly two months post-transplant, alpha-beta T cells reportedly originated from several hundred graft clones that had expanded. T-cell numbers and diversity one year post-transplant derived largely from freshly generated T cells. The high TCRbeta diversity at day 60 in some patients came from surviving recipient T cells and thymic progenitors.

V lost 0 bases to trimming and J lost 2 bases; unmatched junction nucleotides: 1. Germline CDR1 and CDR2: MNHEY and SVGEGT. The CDR3 runs 17 residues. Unique molecular identifiers were built into the TCRbeta library. In TCRdb, the PCR reads were re-called with MiXCR into one record per CDR3 protein. Here the sample spans 95,000 to 150,000 distinct CDR3 sequences, under 25% being singletons. The sequencing used PBMCs, mostly from graft donor cells, collected 180 days after TCRalphabeta/CD19-depleted stem cell transplant. The receptor was isolated from a male patient under 10 years old who had a stem cell transplant for chronic granulomatous disease, so the T cells may come from the graft donor. The chain combines TRBV6-2 or TRBV6-3 with TRBJ2-6; 10 bases fit TRBD1. CDR3 bases: TGTGCCAGCAGTTACTCGACAGGGGGCGCTGGGGCCAACGTCCTGACTTTC. Residues: CASSYSTGGAGANVLTF.